These T cell receptor beta chains were read from a single sample in a study of blood T cell repertoires in COVID-19. Data came from immunoSEQ multiplex PCR; TCRdb stores just in-frame clones and leaves some out. The sample yields about 46,000 clones, over 70% seen once. The specimen was peripheral blood. These receptors were collected from a man in his forties or fifties with acute or convalescent COVID-19. Both conserved end residues are part of each CDR3. A D gene is named only where the DNA matches it firmly. Part of the rows lack a size; the others show once, few, many or a class for expanded clones.

v_call	clone_size	d_call	j_call	cdr3_nt	cdr3_aa
TRBV9	-	-	TRBJ1-1	TGTGCCAGCAGCGTAGCTCGGGGGGGTGAAGCTTTCTTT	CASSVARGGEAFF
TRBV4-1	-	-	TRBJ1-2	TGCGCCAGCAGCCAAGATGGGGGGACCGCGGTGGGTGCTAACTATGGCTACACCTTC	CASSQDGGTAVGANYGYTF
TRBV27	few	TRBD1	TRBJ2-7	TGTGCCAGCAGCCGAGGGTATGGACAGGGGCTAAGGGAGCAGTACTTC	CASSRGYGQGLREQYF
TRBV2	-	-	TRBJ1-2	TGTGCCAGCAGTGAGGTCGAGACTAACTATGGCTACACCTTC	CASSEVETNYGYTF
TRBV19	-	TRBD1	TRBJ1-5	TGTGCCAGTATTTCGACAGGGGGCAATCAGCCCCAGCATTTT	CASISTGGNQPQHF
TRBV2	once	-	TRBJ2-7	TGTGCCAGCCTACAGGGTTACGAGCAGTACTTC	CASLQGYEQYF
TRBV30	-	-	TRBJ1-5	TGTGCCTGGAGTGTGGGGGGGGGTGGACAGCCCCAGCATTTT	CAWSVGGGGQPQHF
TRBV5-5	-	-	TRBJ1-3	TGTGCCAGCAGCTTGGGGACAGCCCTATCGTCTGGAAACACCATATATTTT	CASSLGTALSSGNTIYF
TRBV5-1	-	-	TRBJ2-5	TGCGCCAGCAGCCCTACAGGGAAGCTAGAGACCCAGTACTTC	CASSPTGKLETQYF
TRBV5-4	-	-	TRBJ2-2	TGTGCCAGCAGCTTACAGGGTAGCACCGGGGAGCTGTTTTTT	CASSLQGSTGELFF
TRBV19	-	TRBD1	TRBJ1-2	TGTGCCAGTAGTATCGGACAGGGAGGCGGCTACACCTTC	CASSIGQGGGYTF
TRBV10-3	once	-	TRBJ1-2	TGTGCCATCAGTGAGTCGCTAATTTCTTTGGTTTCTTATGGCTACACCTTC	CAISESLISLVSYGYTF
TRBV5-1	-	TRBD2	TRBJ2-1	TGCGCCAGCAGCTTTCGGGCTAGCGGGGGTCGTCTGGGCTACAATGAGCAGTTCTTC	CASSFRASGGRLGYNEQFF
TRBV5-1	-	TRBD1	TRBJ2-2	TGCGCCAGCAGCTTGTTGACAGGGTCTGGGGAGCTGTTTTTT	CASSLLTGSGELFF
TRBV30	-	TRBD2	TRBJ2-1	TGTGCCTGGAGTAGCCTAGCGGGAGGGCCGGGTGAGCAGTTCTTC	CAWSSLAGGPGEQFF
TRBV14	-	TRBD1	TRBJ1-2	TGTGCCAGCAGACGGACAGGGACTAACTATGGCTACACCTTC	CASRRTGTNYGYTF
TRBV24-1	-	TRBD1	TRBJ2-3	TGTGCCACCAGTGATTTTGGGGACAGCGGCCCCACAGATACGCAGTATTTT	CATSDFGDSGPTDTQYF
TRBV6-1	-	TRBD1	TRBJ2-1	TGTGCCAGCAGTGAGGGGGAGGGACAGGGGGCTAATGAGCAGTTCTTC	CASSEGEGQGANEQFF
TRBV23-1	-	TRBD2	TRBJ2-5	TGCGCCAGCAGTCAATTGGTGGCTAGCGGGAAGACCCAGTACTTC	CASSQLVASGKTQYF
TRBV5-1	-	-	TRBJ1-3	TGCGCCAGCAGCTTGGCGGGTACTGGAAACACCATATATTTT	CASSLAGTGNTIYF
TRBV27	-	-	TRBJ2-1	TGTGCCAGCAGTCCACGCTACGCGGCGGAGTCTTACAATGAGCAGTTCTTC	CASSPRYAAESYNEQFF
TRBV18	-	-	TRBJ1-4	TGTGCCAGCTCACCAATATCAACTAATGAAAAACTGTTTTTT	CASSPISTNEKLFF
TRBV30	-	-	TRBJ1-2	TGTGCCTGGAATGCCTCCCCGGGCGGGGACGGCTACACCTTC	CAWNASPGGDGYTF
TRBV7-8	-	TRBD1	TRBJ1-2	TGTGCCAGCAGCTTAAGGGACAGGATCTATGGCTACACCTTC	CASSLRDRIYGYTF
TRBV2	-	TRBD2	TRBJ2-1	TGTGCCAGCAGTCGGGCGGGAGGATACAATGAGCAGTTCTTC	CASSRAGGYNEQFF
TRBV7-9	few	-	TRBJ2-7	TGTGCCAGCAGCTTACAGGGGCCTGAAGGGCAGTACTTC	CASSLQGPEGQYF
TRBV4-3	-	TRBD1	TRBJ1-3	TGCGCCAGCAGCCAAGTGGGGACAGCTCTCTCTGGAAACACCATATATTTT	CASSQVGTALSGNTIYF
TRBV5-4	-	TRBD2	TRBJ2-5	TGTGCCAGCAGCCGGGGAGGGGTCAGGAACCAAGAGACCCAGTACTTC	CASSRGGVRNQETQYF
TRBV7-3	-	-	TRBJ1-1	TGTGCCAGCAGCTTTTCGAGGGACACTGAAGCTTTCTTT	CASSFSRDTEAFF
TRBV7-2	-	-	TRBJ1-3	TGTGCCAGCAGCTTAGCGCCGGGATCCCTCTCTGGAAACACCATATATTTT	CASSLAPGSLSGNTIYF
TRBV10-3	-	TRBD2	TRBJ2-3	TGTGCCATCAGTGCGACGACTAGCGGGGGCCTACTTGACACAGATACGCAGTATTTT	CAISATTSGGLLDTDTQYF
TRBV12-3/TRBV12-4	-	-	TRBJ2-5	TGTGCCAGCAGTTTGGAGGGGCGGCAGACCCAGTACTTC	CASSLEGRQTQYF
TRBV21-1	-	-	TRBJ1-3	TGTGCCAGCAGCAAATTGGGGAGGGACCCTGGAAACACCATATATTTT	CASSKLGRDPGNTIYF